This T cell receptor (beta chain) is drawn from a study of cytomegalovirus exposure and HLA in healthy donors. On the study more broadly: Around 80 million unique TCR sequences came from HLA-typed donors in an early release. Whole-study results and caveats: In a later analysis, V- and J-gene trimming of beta chains associated with a DCLRE1C missense variant, replicated independently.

Germline CDR1 and CDR2: SQVTM and ANQGSEA. This CDR3 comprises 15 residues. The germline V and J ends were trimmed by 3 bases and 0 bases, with 9 bases remaining between them. A multiplex PCR was run with 60 Vbeta primers and 13 Jbeta primers. TCRdb keeps only in-frame clones here, not all; method: immunoSEQ multiplex PCR. This table has some 160,000 clones, under 90% appearing once. As concerns this clone: The antigen is not known.

Sequencing input: PBMCs. The chain couples TRBV29-1 to TRBJ2-6; D is unclear. This sequence was found in a boy younger than 10 in good health and CMV-seronegative. CDR3 loop: CSVEVRSSGANVLTF. For the CDR3, the DNA is TGCAGCGTTGAGGTCCGGTCCTCTGGGGCCAACGTCCTGACTTTC.